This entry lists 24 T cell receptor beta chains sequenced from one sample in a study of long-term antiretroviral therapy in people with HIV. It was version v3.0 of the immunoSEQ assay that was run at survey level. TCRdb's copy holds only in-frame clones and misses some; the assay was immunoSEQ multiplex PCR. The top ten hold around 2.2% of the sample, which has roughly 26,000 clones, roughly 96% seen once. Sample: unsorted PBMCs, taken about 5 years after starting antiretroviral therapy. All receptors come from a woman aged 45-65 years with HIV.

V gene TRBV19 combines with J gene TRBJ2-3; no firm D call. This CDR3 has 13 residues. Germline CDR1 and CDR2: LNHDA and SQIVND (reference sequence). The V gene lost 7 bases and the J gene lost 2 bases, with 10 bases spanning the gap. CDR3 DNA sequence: TGTGCCAGTAATGACGCAAACACAGATACGCAGTATTTT. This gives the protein CASNDANTDTQYF.

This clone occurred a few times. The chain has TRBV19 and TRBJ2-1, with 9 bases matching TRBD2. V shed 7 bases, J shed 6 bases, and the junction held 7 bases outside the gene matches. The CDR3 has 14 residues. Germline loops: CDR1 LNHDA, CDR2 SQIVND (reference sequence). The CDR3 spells CASKAGGSGNEQFF. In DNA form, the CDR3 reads TGTGCCAGTAAGGCGGGAGGGTCAGGCAATGAGCAGTTCTTC.

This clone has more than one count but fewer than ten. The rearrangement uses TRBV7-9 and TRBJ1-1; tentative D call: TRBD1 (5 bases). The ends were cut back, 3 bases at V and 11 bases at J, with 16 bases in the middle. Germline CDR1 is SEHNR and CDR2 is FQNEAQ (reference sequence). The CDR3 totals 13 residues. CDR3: CASSFAFRDEAFF. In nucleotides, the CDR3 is TGTGCCAGCAGCTTCGCATTCCGGGACGAGGCTTTCTTT.

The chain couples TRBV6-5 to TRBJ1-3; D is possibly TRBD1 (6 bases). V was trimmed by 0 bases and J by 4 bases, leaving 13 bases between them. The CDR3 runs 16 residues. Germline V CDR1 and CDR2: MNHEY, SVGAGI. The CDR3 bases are TGTGCCAGCAGTTACTCGAATACAGGGCTGGGAAACACCATATATTTT. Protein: CASSYSNTGLGNTIYF.

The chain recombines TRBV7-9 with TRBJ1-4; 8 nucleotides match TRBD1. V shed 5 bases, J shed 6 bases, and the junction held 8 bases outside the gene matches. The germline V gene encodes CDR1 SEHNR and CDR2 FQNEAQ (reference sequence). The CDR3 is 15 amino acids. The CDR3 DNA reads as TGTGCCAGCAGCCTCCTGGGACAGGTTCATGAAAAACTGTTTTTT. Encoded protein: CASSLLGQVHEKLFF.

The CDR3 is CASSIDSGTYEQYF. The CDR3 nucleotides read TGTGCCAGTAGTATTGATAGCGGGACCTACGAGCAGTACTTC. The chain joins TRBV19 to TRBJ2-7; TRBD2 aligns across 8 bases. Looked up from germline, CDR1 is LNHDA and CDR2 is SQIVND (reference sequence). The junction had 3 bases not matched to a gene; V was cut back by 3 bases and J by 2 bases. CDR3 length equals 14 residues.

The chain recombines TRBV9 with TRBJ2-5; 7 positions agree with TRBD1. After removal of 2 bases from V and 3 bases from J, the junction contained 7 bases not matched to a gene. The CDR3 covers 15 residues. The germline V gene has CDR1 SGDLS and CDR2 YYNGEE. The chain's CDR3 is CASSVTNQGEETQYF. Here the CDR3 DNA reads TGTGCCAGCAGCGTGACTAACCAGGGGGAAGAGACCCAGTACTTC.

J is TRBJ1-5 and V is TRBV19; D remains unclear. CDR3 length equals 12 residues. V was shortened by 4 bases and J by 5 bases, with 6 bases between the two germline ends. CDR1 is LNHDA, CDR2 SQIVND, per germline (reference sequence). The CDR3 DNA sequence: TGTGCCAGTAGTAAATTAGATCAGCCCCAGCATTTT. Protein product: CASSKLDQPQHF.

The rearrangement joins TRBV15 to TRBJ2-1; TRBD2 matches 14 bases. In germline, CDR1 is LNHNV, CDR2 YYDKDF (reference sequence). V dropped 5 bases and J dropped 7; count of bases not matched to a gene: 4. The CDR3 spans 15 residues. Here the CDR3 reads CATSGGLAGGNEQFF. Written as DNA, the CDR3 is TGTGCCACCAGCGGAGGACTAGCGGGGGGAAATGAGCAGTTCTTC.

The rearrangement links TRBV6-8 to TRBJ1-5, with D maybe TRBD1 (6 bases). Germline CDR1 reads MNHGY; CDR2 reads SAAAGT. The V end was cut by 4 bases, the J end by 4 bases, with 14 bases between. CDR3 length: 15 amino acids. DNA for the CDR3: TGTGCCAGCAGTTGGGACATTTTAGGGAATCAGCCCCAGCATTTT. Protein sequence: CASSWDILGNQPQHF.

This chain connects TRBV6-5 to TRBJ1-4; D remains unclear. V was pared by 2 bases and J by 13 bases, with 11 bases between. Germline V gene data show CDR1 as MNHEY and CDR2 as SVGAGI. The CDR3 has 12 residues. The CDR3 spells CASSYDGKGLFF. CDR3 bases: TGTGCCAGCAGTTACGATGGGAAGGGACTGTTTTTT.

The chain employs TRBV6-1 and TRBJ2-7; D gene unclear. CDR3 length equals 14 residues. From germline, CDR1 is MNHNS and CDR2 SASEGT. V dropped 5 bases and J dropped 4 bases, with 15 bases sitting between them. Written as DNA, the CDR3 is TGTGCCAGCAGTTCCTCGAACTCCAAATACGAGCAGTACTTC. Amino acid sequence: CASSSSNSKYEQYF.

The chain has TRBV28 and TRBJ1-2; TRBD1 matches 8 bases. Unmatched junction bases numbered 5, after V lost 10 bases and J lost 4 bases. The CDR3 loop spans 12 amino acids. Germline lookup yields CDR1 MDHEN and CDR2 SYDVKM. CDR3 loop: CAIAQGAYGYTF. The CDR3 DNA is TGTGCCATTGCTCAGGGGGCCTATGGCTACACCTTC.

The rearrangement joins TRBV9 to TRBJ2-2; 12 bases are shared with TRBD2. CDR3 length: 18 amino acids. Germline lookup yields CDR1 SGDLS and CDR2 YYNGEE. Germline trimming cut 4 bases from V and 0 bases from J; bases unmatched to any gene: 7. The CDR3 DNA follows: TGTGCCAGCAGCTTTGGACTAGCGGGATATTCGAACACCGGGGAGCTGTTTTTT. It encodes CASSFGLAGYSNTGELFF.

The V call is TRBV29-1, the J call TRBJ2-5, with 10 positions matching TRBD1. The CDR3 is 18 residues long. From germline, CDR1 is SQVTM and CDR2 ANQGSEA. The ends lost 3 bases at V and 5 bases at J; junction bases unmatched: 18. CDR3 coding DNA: TGCAGCGTTGATGGGACAGGGGCGTCGTCGAGCTTGGTGGAGACCCAGTACTTC. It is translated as CSVDGTGASSSLVETQYF.

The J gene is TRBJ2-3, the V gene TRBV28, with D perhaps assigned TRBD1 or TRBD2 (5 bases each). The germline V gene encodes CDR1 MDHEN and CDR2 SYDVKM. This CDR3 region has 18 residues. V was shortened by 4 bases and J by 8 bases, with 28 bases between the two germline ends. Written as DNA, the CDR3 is TGTGCCAGCAGTTACGTGGCAGGGTATAGGGACCTTCAGGGTACGCAGTATTTT. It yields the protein CASSYVAGYRDLQGTQYF.

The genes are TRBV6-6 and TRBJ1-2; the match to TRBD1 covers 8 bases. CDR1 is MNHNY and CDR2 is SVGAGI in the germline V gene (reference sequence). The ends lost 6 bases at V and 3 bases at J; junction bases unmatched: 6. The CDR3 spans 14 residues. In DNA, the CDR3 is TGTGCCAGCAGCAACGGACAGGGCGACTATGGCTACACCTTC. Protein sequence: CASSNGQGDYGYTF.

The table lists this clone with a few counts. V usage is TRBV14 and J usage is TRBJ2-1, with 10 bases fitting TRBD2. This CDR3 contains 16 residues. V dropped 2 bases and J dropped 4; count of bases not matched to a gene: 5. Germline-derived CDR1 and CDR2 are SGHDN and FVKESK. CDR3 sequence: CASSQRAGGPYNEQFF. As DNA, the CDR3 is TGTGCCAGCAGCCAAAGAGCGGGAGGGCCTTACAATGAGCAGTTCTTC. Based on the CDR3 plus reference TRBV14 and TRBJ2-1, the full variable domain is EAGVTQFPSHSVIEKGQTVTLRCDPISGHDNLYWYRRVMGKEIKFLLHFVKESKQDESGMPNNRFLAERTGGTYSTLKVQPAELEDSGVYFCASSQRAGGPYNEQFFGPGTRLTVL.

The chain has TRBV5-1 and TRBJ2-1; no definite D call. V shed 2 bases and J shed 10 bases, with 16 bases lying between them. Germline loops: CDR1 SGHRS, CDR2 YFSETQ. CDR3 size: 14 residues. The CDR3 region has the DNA TGCGCCAGCAGCTTTTACTCCGCACGGTGGGAGCAGTTCTTC. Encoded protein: CASSFYSARWEQFF.

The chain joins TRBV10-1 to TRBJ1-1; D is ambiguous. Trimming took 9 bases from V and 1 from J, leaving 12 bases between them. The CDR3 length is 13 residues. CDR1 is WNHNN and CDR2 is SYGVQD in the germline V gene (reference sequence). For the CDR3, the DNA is TGCGCCAGTGAGGTTGTACCGAACACTGAAGCTTTCTTT. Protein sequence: CASEVVPNTEAFF.

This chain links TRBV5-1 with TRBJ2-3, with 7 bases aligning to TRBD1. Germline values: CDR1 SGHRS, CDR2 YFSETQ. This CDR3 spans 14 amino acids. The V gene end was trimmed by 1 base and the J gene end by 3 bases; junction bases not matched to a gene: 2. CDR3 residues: CASSLKQGTDTQYF. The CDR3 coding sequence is TGCGCCAGCAGCTTGAAACAGGGGACAGATACGCAGTATTTT.

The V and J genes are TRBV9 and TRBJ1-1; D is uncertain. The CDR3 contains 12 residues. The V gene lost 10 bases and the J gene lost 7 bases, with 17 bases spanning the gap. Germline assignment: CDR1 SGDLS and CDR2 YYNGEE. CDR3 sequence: CAGSPGQVEAFF. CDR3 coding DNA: TGTGCCGGGAGCCCTGGGCAGGTTGAAGCTTTCTTT. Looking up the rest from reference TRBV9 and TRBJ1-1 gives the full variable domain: DSGVTQTPKHLITATGQRVTLRCSPRSGDLSVYWYQQSLDQGLQFLIQYYNGEERAKGNILERFSAQQFPDLHSELNLSSLELGDSALYFCAGSPGQVEAFFGQGTRLTVV.

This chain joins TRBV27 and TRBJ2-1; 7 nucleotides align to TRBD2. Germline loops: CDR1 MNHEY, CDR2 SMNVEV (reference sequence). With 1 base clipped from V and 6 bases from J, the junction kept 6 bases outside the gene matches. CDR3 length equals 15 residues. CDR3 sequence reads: CASSLWAGATNEQFF. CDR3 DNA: TGTGCCAGCAGTTTATGGGCGGGAGCGACCAATGAGCAGTTCTTC.

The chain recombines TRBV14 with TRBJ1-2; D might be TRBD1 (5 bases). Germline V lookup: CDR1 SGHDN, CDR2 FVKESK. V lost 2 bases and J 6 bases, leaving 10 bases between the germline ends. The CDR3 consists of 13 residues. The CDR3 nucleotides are TGTGCCAGCAGCCAACTCAGACAGAATGGCTACACCTTC. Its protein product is CASSQLRQNGYTF. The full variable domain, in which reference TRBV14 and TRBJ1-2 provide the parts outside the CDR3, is EAGVTQFPSHSVIEKGQTVTLRCDPISGHDNLYWYRRVMGKEIKFLLHFVKESKQDESGMPNNRFLAERTGGTYSTLKVQPAELEDSGVYFCASSQLRQNGYTFGSGTRLTVV.